This entry is about one T cell receptor (beta chain). This clone has only a few counts. There is no known antigen for this receptor. Base-call qualities are not available, and no considerably larger clone is one nucleotide away. The CDR3 measures 12 amino acids from cysteine to phenylalanine. Only the CDR3 DNA is retained, 36 bases long and in frame from the first base. CDR1 MNHNY and CDR2 SVGAGI were looked up in the germline V gene (reference sequence). The trim is 5 bases for V and 8 bases for J, with a gap of 12 bases between the germline ends. The trial excluded patients who had a history of autoimmune disease or who were on systemic immunosuppression. Peripheral blood for TCR sequencing was drawn from every dose cohort at baseline, at cycle 4 day 1 and at cycle 7 day 1. The samples were drawn from a first-in-human, open-label, multicenter phase I dose-escalation trial of ivuxolimab. The trial enrolled adults with locally advanced or metastatic head and neck squamous cell, hepatocellular, melanoma or renal cell carcinoma. Before TCR sequencing, CD4+ T cells and CD8+ T cells were sorted from peripheral blood as separate populations.

For sequencing of the TCRbeta CDR3 region, genomic DNA was extracted from the sorted cells. TCRbeta CDR3 regions were sequenced using the immunoSEQ Assay. Entries here come from immuneACCESS through TCRdb and include only in-frame sequences with V and J called. Some clones fail to appear in such tables; in the studies checked, an unresolved V gene covers under half of the shortfall, and the cause of the remainder is unknown. The sample table records around 53,000 clones; 60% to 80% of these occur just once. 2% to 2.5% of the sample goes to the ten largest clones. The sample is drawn from a study of OX40 agonist ivuxolimab in advanced cancers. Some background on the complete study: Ivuxolimab, which targeted the costimulatory receptor OX40 (CD134), was an agonistic, fully human IgG2 monoclonal antibody. In the dose-escalation cohort, more than 75% of patients were male, and the mean age was approximately 64 years, with a range of roughly 20 to 80. Intravenous ivuxolimab was administered to patients every 2 weeks at six dose levels: 0.01, 0.1, 0.3, 1.5, 3 and 10 mg/kg. Among the roughly 50 dose-escalation patients, around 19 had hepatocellular carcinoma, roughly 15 melanoma, 9 renal cell carcinoma and 9 head and neck cancer. The paper describes the monotherapy dose-escalation part (N of about 50 patients) of the phase I trial of ivuxolimab. Peripheral TCRbeta sequencing was intended to test whether TCR sequence diversity was altered and clonal T-cell expansion was caused by ivuxolimab. Partial responses occurred in three dose-escalation patients: two with cutaneous melanoma and one with hepatocellular carcinoma. Prior anti-PD-1, anti-PD-L1 or anti-CTLA-4 therapy was permitted, and 40% to 50% of dose-escalation patients had received checkpoint inhibitors. The investigation overall reported the following: On average, CD8+ T cells showed more expanded clones than CD4+ T cells after ivuxolimab. In the 0.1-3.0 mg/kg groups, partial responders had among the lowest normalized peripheral clonal expansion, particularly in CD8+ T cells. Low levels of normalized T-cell clonal expansion were also seen in some nonresponding patients. Which antigens the clonally expanded peripheral T cells were specific for was not determined. At doses from 0.1 to 3.0 mg/kg, clonal expansion was seen in both CD4+ and CD8+ blood T cells between baseline and week 6.

This chain joins TRBV6-6 to TRBJ1-2; matching of 6 bases hints at TRBD1 as the D gene. This TCR came from an adult with an advanced solid tumor such as melanoma, head and neck, liver or kidney cancer. The sample in question was CD4+ or CD8+ T cells sorted from blood, obtained in a trial of the OX40 agonist ivuxolimab. The nucleotide sequence reads as follows: TGTGCCAGCAGTCAGATGGGGGGCGGCTACACCTTC. The translation is CASSQMGGGYTF.